A single sample is the source of the 6 T cell receptor beta chains below, sequenced in a study of T cell clonality in common variable immunodeficiency. This table comes from immunoSEQ multiplex PCR, and its TCRdb copy is limited to in-frame clones, with some not included. The repertoire consists of about 20,000 clones, none detected only once. Their antigen targets remain unknown. Regarding the study as a whole: Reportedly, TCR beta sequences from common variable immunodeficiency showed fewer deletions and N-nucleotide insertions.

The source material was peripheral blood mononuclear cells. These receptors came from a human donor with common variable immunodeficiency.

This clone was seen repeatedly, ten times or more. The read falls 3 residues short of the CDR3 end, and the missing part is taken from the germline J gene. The genes are TRBV27 and TRBJ2-7; TRBD1 matches at 7 bases. Trimming cost V 4 bases and J 0 bases; bases outside gene matches: 0. Germline CDR1 MNHEY, CDR2 SMNVEV (reference sequence). The CDR3 is 13 amino acids. The CDR3 DNA, read in part, is TGTGCCAGCAGTTGGGACAGCTCCTACGAG. Protein product: CASSWDSSYE. The entire CDR3 protein is CASSWDSSYEQYF.

This clone came up a few times. The CDR3 is cut off 3 residues early in the read; its end comes from the germline J gene. This chain links TRBV7-6 with TRBJ2-1; 8 bases map to TRBD1. CDR3 length: 15 residues. The J segment lost 6 bases and the V segment lost 2 bases, leaving 6 bases of the junction unmatched. Germline-derived CDR1 and CDR2 are SGHVS and FNYEAQ. CDR3 residues: CASSLRGQALNEQFF. CDR3 DNA (partial): TGTGCCAGCAGCTTAAGGGGACAGGCCCTCAATGAG.

This clone has a handful of counts. The read falls 3 residues short of the CDR3 end, and the missing part is taken from the germline J gene. The chain is built from TRBV7-9 and TRBJ1-2; D remains unclear. The CDR3 contains 13 residues. CDR1 and CDR2 from the germline V gene are SEHNR and FQNEAQ (reference sequence). The DNA read from the CDR3 is TGTGCCAGCAGCTTAGGGACGGCGGGGGGC. Amino acid sequence: CASSLGTAGG. The entire CDR3 protein is CASSLGTAGGYTF.

This clone was detected only a few times. Coverage ceases 3 residues before the CDR3 finishes, and the germline J gene fills in the end. The chain employs TRBV7-9 and TRBJ2-5, with 7 positions matching TRBD2. V lost 6 bases to trimming and J lost 5 bases; unmatched junction nucleotides: 6. CDR3 length: 13 amino acids. Germline V gene lookup returns CDR1 SEHNR and CDR2 FQNEAQ (reference sequence). The CDR3 sequence is CASRPGGRETQYF. Partial CDR3 DNA: TGTGCCAGCAGACCCGGGGGGAGGGAGACC. Using reference TRBV7-9 and TRBJ2-5 for the parts outside the CDR3, the full variable domain is DTGVSQNPRHKITKRGQNVTFRCDPISEHNRLYWYRQTLGQGPEFLTYFQNEAQLEKSRLLSDRFSAERPKGSFSTLEIQRTEQGDSAMYLCASRPGGRETQYFGPGTRLLVL.

Regarding this clone: The read terminates 3 residues before the CDR3 end, so the remaining end is supplied by the germline J gene. This rearrangement joins TRBV7-2 to TRBJ2-6; no definite D call. The CDR3 extends over 14 amino acids. Germline lookup yields CDR1 SGHTA and CDR2 FQGNSA. Trimming took 1 base from V and 8 from J, leaving 9 bases between them. CDR3 DNA (partial): TGTGCCAGCAGCTTAGTACCCGGGTCCAACGTC. It encodes CASSLVPGSNV. The CDR3 in full is CASSLVPGSNVLTF.

This clone turned up a few times. The sequence runs out 3 residues before the end of the CDR3; the remainder is reconstructed from the germline J gene. This chain connects TRBV19 to TRBJ2-7, with TRBD2 identical over 10 bases. V gave up 3 bases and J gave up 4 bases; unmatched junction bases: 6. Per germline, CDR1 LNHDA and CDR2 SQIVND (reference sequence). The CDR3 runs to 15 residues. This CDR3 reads CASSISGRFLYEQYF. CDR3 DNA (partial): TGTGCCAGTAGTATTAGCGGGAGGTTTTTATACGAG.